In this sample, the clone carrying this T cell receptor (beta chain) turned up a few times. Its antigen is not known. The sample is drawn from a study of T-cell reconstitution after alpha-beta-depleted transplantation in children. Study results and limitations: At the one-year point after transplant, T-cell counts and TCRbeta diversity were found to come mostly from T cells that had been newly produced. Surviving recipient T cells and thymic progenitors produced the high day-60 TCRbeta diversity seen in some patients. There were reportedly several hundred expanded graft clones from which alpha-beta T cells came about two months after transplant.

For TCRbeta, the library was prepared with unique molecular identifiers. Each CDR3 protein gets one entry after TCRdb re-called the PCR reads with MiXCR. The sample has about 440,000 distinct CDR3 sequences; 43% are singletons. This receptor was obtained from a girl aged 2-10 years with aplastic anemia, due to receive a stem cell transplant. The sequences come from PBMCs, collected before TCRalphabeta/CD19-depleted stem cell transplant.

CDR3 sequence (DNA): TGTGCCAGCAGTTACCTCGGGACTAGCGGGAATCCGGCAGATACGCAGTATTTT. Encoded protein: CASSYLGTSGNPADTQYF. The chain uses TRBV6-5 and TRBJ2-3; 13 bases map to TRBD2. Germline loops: CDR1 MNHEY, CDR2 SVGAGI. The ends lost 2 bases at V and 4 bases at J; junction bases unmatched: 9. This CDR3 spans 18 amino acids.